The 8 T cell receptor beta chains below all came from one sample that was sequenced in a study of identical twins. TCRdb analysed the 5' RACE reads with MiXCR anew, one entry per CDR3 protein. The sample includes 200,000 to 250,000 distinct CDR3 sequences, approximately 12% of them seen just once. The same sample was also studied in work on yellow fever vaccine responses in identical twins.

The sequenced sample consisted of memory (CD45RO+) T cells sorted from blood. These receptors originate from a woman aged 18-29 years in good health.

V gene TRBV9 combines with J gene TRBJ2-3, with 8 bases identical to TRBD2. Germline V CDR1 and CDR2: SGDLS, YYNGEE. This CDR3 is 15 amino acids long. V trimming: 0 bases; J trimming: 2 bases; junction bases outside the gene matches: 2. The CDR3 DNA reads TGTGCCAGCAGCGTAGCGGGGGGGCCCACAGATACGCAGTATTTT. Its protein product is CASSVAGGPTDTQYF. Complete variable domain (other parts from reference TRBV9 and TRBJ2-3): DSGVTQTPKHLITATGQRVTLRCSPRSGDLSVYWYQQSLDQGLQFLIQYYNGEERAKGNILERFSAQQFPDLHSELNLSSLELGDSALYFCASSVAGGPTDTQYFGPGTRLTVL.

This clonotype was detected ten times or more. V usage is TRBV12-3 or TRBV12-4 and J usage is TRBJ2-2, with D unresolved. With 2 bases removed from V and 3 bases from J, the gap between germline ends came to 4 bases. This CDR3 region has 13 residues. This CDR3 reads CASSLSDTGELFF. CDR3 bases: TGTGCCAGCAGTTTAAGCGACACCGGGGAGCTGTTTTTT.

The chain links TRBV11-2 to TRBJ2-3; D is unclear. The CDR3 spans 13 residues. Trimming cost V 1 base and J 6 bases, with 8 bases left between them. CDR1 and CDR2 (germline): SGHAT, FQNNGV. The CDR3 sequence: CASSLVRSDTQYF. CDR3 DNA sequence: TGTGCCAGCAGCTTAGTCAGAAGTGATACGCAGTATTTT.

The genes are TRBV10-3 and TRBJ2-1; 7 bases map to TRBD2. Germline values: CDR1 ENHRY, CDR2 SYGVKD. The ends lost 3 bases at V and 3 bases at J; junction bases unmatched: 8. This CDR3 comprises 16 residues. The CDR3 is CAISDIAGVLYNEQFF. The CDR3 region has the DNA TGTGCCATCAGTGACATTGCGGGGGTTCTCTACAATGAGCAGTTCTTC.

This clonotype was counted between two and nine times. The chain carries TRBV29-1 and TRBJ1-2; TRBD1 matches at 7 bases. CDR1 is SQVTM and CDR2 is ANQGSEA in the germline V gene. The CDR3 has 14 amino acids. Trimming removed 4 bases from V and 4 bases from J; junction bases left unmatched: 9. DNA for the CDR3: TGCAGCGTTGGAGGACAGGAGAGGAGCTATGGCTACACCTTC. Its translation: CSVGGQERSYGYTF.

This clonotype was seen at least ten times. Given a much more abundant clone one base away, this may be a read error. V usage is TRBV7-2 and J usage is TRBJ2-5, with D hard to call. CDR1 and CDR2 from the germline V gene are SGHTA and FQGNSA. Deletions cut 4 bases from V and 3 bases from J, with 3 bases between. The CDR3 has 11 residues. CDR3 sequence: CASSSKETQYF. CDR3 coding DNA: TGTGCCAGCAGCTCAAAAGAGACCCAGTACTTC.

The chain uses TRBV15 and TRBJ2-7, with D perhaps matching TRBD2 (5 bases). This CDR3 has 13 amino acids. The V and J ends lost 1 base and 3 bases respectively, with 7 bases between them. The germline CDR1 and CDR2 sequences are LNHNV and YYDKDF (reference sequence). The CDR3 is CATSRGGYYEQYF. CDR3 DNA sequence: TGTGCCACCAGCAGAGGAGGGTACTACGAGCAGTACTTC.

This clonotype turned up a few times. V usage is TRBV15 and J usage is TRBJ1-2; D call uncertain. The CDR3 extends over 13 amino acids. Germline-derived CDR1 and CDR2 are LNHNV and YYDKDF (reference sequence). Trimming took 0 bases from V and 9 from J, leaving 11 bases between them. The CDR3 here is CATSRDRFGSYTF. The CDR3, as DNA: TGTGCCACCAGCAGAGATCGGTTTGGGAGCTACACCTTC.